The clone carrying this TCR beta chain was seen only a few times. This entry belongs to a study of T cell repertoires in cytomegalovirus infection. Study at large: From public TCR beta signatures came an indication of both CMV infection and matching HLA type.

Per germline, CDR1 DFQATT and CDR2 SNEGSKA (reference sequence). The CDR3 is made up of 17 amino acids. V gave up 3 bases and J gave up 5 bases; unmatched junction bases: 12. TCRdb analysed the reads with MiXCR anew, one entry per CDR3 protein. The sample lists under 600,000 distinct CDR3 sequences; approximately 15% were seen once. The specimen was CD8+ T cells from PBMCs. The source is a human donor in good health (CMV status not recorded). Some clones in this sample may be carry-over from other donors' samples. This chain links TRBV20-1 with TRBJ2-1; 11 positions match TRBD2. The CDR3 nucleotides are TGCAGTGCTAGCATCCCCGGGGCTAGCGGGGGGAACAATGAGCAGTTCTTC. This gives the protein CSASIPGASGGNNEQFF.